The 27 T cell receptor beta chains presented below share a single source sample, sequenced in a study of T cell responses to AZD1222 COVID-19 vaccine. The assay was immunoSEQ multiplex PCR, and TCRdb's table has in-frame clones only and misses some. Of nearly 110,000 clones listed, less than 95% were seen once; the top ten hold approximately 8%. This material consisted of peripheral blood, taken 28 days after the second AZD1222 dose. The receptors originated from an adult who received the AZD1222 COVID-19 vaccine.

The CDR3, as DNA: TGTGCCACAGGGGGCACGAGCAATCAGCCCCAGCATTTT. Amino acid sequence: CATGGTSNQPQHF. The chain employs TRBV24-1 and TRBJ1-5; 7 bases align to TRBD1. The CDR3 totals 13 residues. Germline V gives CDR1 KGHDR, CDR2 SFDVKD. V shed 10 bases, J shed 1 base, and the junction held 3 bases outside the gene matches.

J is TRBJ1-5 and V is TRBV6-2 or TRBV6-3; possibly TRBD1 for D (5 bases). The germline V gene has CDR1 MNHEY and CDR2 SVGEGT. The germline V and J ends were trimmed by 0 bases and 0 bases, with 6 bases remaining between them. The CDR3 is 15 residues long. CDR3 nucleotides: TGTGCCAGCAGTTACTCTGGGGCTAGCAATCAGCCCCAGCATTTT. This codes for CASSYSGASNQPQHF.

J is TRBJ1-5 and V is TRBV6-5, with a tentative D call TRBD1 (6 bases). The V gene lost 2 bases and the J gene lost 6 bases, with 14 bases spanning the gap. Per the germline V gene, CDR1 is MNHEY and CDR2 is SVGAGI. The CDR3 totals 15 residues. This CDR3 reads CASSYAPGARQPQHF. The CDR3 DNA reads TGTGCCAGCAGTTACGCCCCGGGGGCGCGTCAGCCCCAGCATTTT.

This chain connects TRBV2 to TRBJ2-4; either TRBD1 or TRBD2 may supply D (5 bases each). CDR3 length equals 13 residues. The germline V gene has CDR1 SNHLY and CDR2 FYNNEI. The germline V and J ends were trimmed by 1 base and 9 bases, with 10 bases remaining between them. The CDR3 loop is CASSEVAGTIQYF. The CDR3 coding sequence is TGTGCCAGCAGTGAAGTAGCCGGGACCATTCAGTACTTC. The variable domain in full, with the rest retrieved from reference TRBV2 and TRBJ2-4, is EPEVTQTPSHQVTQMGQEVILRCVPISNHLYFYWYRQILGQKVEFLVSFYNNEISEKSEIFDDQFSVERPDGSNFTLKIRSTKLEDSAMYFCASSEVAGTIQYFGAGTRLSVL.

The V and J genes are TRBV7-6 and TRBJ2-1; D is unclear. The CDR3 is made up of 15 amino acids. The V end was cut by 5 bases, the J end by 8 bases, with 19 bases between. Germline CDR1 reads SGHVS; CDR2 reads FNYEAQ. This chain's CDR3 is CASSPRVPVSHEQFF. In DNA form, the CDR3 reads TGTGCCAGCAGCCCCCGGGTCCCCGTTTCGCATGAGCAGTTCTTC.

CDR3 region: CASSSLEAGEQFF. The CDR3 nucleotides read TGTGCCAGCAGCTCCTTGGAAGCGGGGGAGCAGTTCTTC. This chain links TRBV11-2 with TRBJ2-1; the match to TRBD2 covers 7 bases. There are 13 residues in the CDR3. The germline V gene encodes CDR1 SGHAT and CDR2 FQNNGV. V was pared by 4 bases and J by 10 bases, with 7 bases of the junction left unmatched.

The V and J genes are TRBV6-5 and TRBJ1-2; TRBD1 matches 7 bases. J gave up 4 bases and V 6 bases, and 8 bases lay outside the gene matches. Germline CDR1 is MNHEY and CDR2 is SVGAGI. This CDR3 is built from 14 residues. CDR3 coding DNA: TGTGCCAGCAGCTCGACAGGGCGGGTCTATGGCTACACCTTC. It translates to CASSSTGRVYGYTF.

V usage is TRBV19 and J usage is TRBJ1-4, with a weak D call TRBD1 (5 bases). V shed 6 bases and J shed 5 bases, with 16 bases lying between them. This CDR3 is built from 15 residues. In germline, CDR1 is LNHDA, CDR2 SQIVND (reference sequence). CDR3 loop: CASSLPGAQNEKLFF. The CDR3 DNA reads TGTGCCAGTAGCCTACCCGGGGCTCAAAATGAAAAACTGTTTTTT.

CDR3: CASSLLRNTEAFF. The CDR3, as DNA: TGTGCCAGCAGCTTACTGCGGAACACTGAAGCTTTCTTT. The V call is TRBV7-3, the J call TRBJ1-1, with no clear D. Germline CDR1 SGHTA, CDR2 FQGTGA. This CDR3 spans 13 amino acids. The germline V and J ends were trimmed by 2 bases and 1 base, with 5 bases remaining between them.

The chain combines TRBV7-6 with TRBJ2-2; maybe TRBD1 (5 bases). Germline loops: CDR1 SGHVS, CDR2 FNYEAQ. V was pared by 3 bases and J by 6 bases, with 17 bases between. The length of the CDR3 is 16 residues. The CDR3 protein is CASSFQGPILAGELFF. CDR3 bases: TGTGCCAGCAGCTTCCAGGGCCCGATTTTGGCCGGGGAGCTGTTTTTT.

The V gene is TRBV5-1, the J gene TRBJ2-7; no clear D. V lost 4 bases and J 3 bases, leaving 23 bases between the germline ends. CDR3 length: 17 amino acids. Germline assignment: CDR1 SGHRS and CDR2 YFSETQ. As DNA, the CDR3 is TGCGCCAGCAGCCCCTGGCCGAACCGCACCTATGACTACGAGCAGTACTTC. Amino acids: CASSPWPNRTYDYEQYF.

This clone was detected only once. The chain uses TRBV9 and TRBJ2-3; 12 positions agree with TRBD2. The CDR3 runs 17 residues. Germline V CDR1 and CDR2: SGDLS, YYNGEE. V lost 1 base, J lost 5 bases, and 8 bases stayed unmatched. CDR3 region: CASSVSPLTSGGDTQYF. In DNA, the CDR3 is TGTGCCAGCAGCGTAAGCCCCTTGACTAGCGGGGGAGATACGCAGTATTTT.

This clone was picked up one time. The chain has TRBV6-6 and TRBJ1-6, with TRBD1 identical over 7 bases. After removal of 5 bases from V and 5 bases from J, the junction contained 6 bases not matched to a gene. This CDR3 has 15 residues. Germline V lookup: CDR1 MNHNY, CDR2 SVGAGI (reference sequence). CDR3 sequence: CASSADRVDNSPLHF. The DNA for the CDR3 is TGTGCCAGCAGTGCCGACAGGGTGGATAATTCACCCCTCCACTTT.

The rearrangement joins TRBV7-9 to TRBJ1-6, with D tentatively TRBD1 (5 bases). The CDR3 consists of 15 residues. CDR1 is SEHNR, CDR2 FQNEAQ, per germline (reference sequence). Trimming stripped 3 bases from V and 6 bases from J, with 12 bases between. The CDR3 DNA is TGTGCCAGCAGCTTGCCGGGACGGAGTAATTCACCCCTCCACTTT. It yields the protein CASSLPGRSNSPLHF.

This chain connects TRBV5-5 to TRBJ1-2; D might be TRBD1 (5 bases). Deletions cut 4 bases from V and 7 bases from J, with 14 bases between. Germline V gene lookup returns CDR1 SGHKS and CDR2 YYEKEE (reference sequence). This CDR3 is 13 amino acids long. CDR3 in amino acids: CASSLPGNRGYTF. The DNA for the CDR3 is TGTGCCAGCAGCCTTCCAGGGAATCGTGGCTACACCTTC.

The J gene is TRBJ1-5, the V gene TRBV27; tentative D call: TRBD1 (6 bases). V lost 2 bases and J lost 2, with 16 bases in between. The germline V gene encodes CDR1 MNHEY and CDR2 SMNVEV (reference sequence). The CDR3 has 17 residues. The DNA of the CDR3 is TGTGCCAGCAGTTTAAGGTGGGCTAACAGGGGCAATCAGCCCCAGCATTTT. This encodes CASSLRWANRGNQPQHF.

The V and J genes are TRBV28 and TRBJ1-4; D may be TRBD1 (5 bases). The CDR3 runs 14 residues. Germline assignment: CDR1 MDHEN and CDR2 SYDVKM. Trimming shortened V by 2 bases and J by 7 bases, and 11 bases separated the two germline ends. The CDR3 DNA follows: TGTGCCAGCAGTTTAGCGGGGGAAGTTGAAAAACTGTTTTTT. The encoded protein is CASSLAGEVEKLFF.

V and J are TRBV27 and TRBJ1-2; a possible D gene is TRBD1 (6 bases). The CDR3 totals 14 residues. The V end was cut by 6 bases, the J end by 4 bases, with 15 bases between. Looked up from germline, CDR1 is MNHEY and CDR2 is SMNVEV (reference sequence). The CDR3 sequence: CASRTYDRPYGYTF. In DNA form, the CDR3 reads TGTGCCAGCAGAACCTACGACAGGCCCTATGGCTACACCTTC.

In its sample, this clone was seen once. The CDR3, as DNA: TGTGCCAGCAGTCCGGGACAGGGTAATGAAAAACTGTTTTTT. It encodes CASSPGQGNEKLFF. The chain uses TRBV2 and TRBJ1-4; 9 nucleotides match TRBD1. In germline, CDR1 is SNHLY, CDR2 FYNNEI. With 5 bases clipped from V and 4 bases from J, the junction kept 2 bases outside the gene matches. CDR3 length: 14 residues.

The genes are TRBV4-1 and TRBJ2-5, with D perhaps assigned TRBD1 or TRBD2 (6 bases each). Between the trimmed V and J ends, which lost 0 bases and 14 bases, there was a span of 16 bases. This CDR3 has 13 amino acids. Germline V gene sequence: CDR1 MGHRA, CDR2 YSYEKL. CDR3 bases: TGCGCCAGCAGCCAAGATAAGGCGGGACATCATTACTTC. Translated: CASSQDKAGHHYF.

The chain uses TRBV9 and TRBJ2-3; 9 bases match TRBD2. The length of the CDR3 is 16 residues. The ends lost 3 bases at V and 0 bases at J; junction bases unmatched: 5. The germline V gene has CDR1 SGDLS and CDR2 YYNGEE. The DNA of the CDR3 is TGTGCCAGCAGCGCCGTAGCGGGGGCGAGCACAGATACGCAGTATTTT. It translates to CASSAVAGASTDTQYF.

The chain uses TRBV9 and TRBJ1-5; weak D call: TRBD1 (5 bases). The CDR3 is 15 amino acids. V lost 2 bases and J lost 4, with 13 bases in between. The germline V gene has CDR1 SGDLS and CDR2 YYNGEE. CDR3 loop: CASSVQGIRNQPQHF. CDR3 DNA sequence: TGTGCCAGCAGCGTGCAGGGTATTCGTAATCAGCCCCAGCATTTT.

The gene calls are TRBV24-1 and TRBJ1-6; no clear D. The CDR3 loop spans 12 amino acids. Trimming stripped 4 bases from V and 7 bases from J, with 4 bases between. The germline V gene has CDR1 KGHDR and CDR2 SFDVKD. The CDR3 DNA reads as TGTGCCACCAGTGACCAGAATTCACCCCTCCACTTT. It encodes CATSDQNSPLHF.

The chain joins TRBV19 to TRBJ2-3; D uncertain. Between the trimmed V and J ends, which lost 7 bases and 6 bases, there was a span of 8 bases. The CDR3 spans 11 residues. Germline V gene data show CDR1 as LNHDA and CDR2 as SQIVND (reference sequence). CDR3 sequence reads: CASKLFDTQYF. CDR3 DNA sequence: TGTGCCAGTAAGCTTTTCGATACGCAGTATTTT. The full variable domain, in which reference TRBV19 and TRBJ2-3 provide the parts outside the CDR3, is DGGITQSPKYLFRKEGQNVTLSCEQNLNHDAMYWYRQDPGQGLRLIYYSQIVNDFQKGDIAEGYSVSREKKESFPLTVTSAQKNPTAFYLCASKLFDTQYFGPGTRLTVL.

The V gene is TRBV11-2, the J gene TRBJ1-2, with 8 bases matching TRBD1. The CDR3 covers 14 residues. Germline loops: CDR1 SGHAT, CDR2 FQNNGV. Trimming took 3 bases from V and 8 from J; bases not matched to a gene: 8. CDR3 amino acids: CASSLDRVRGGYTF. CDR3 nucleotides: TGTGCCAGCAGCTTGGACAGGGTCAGGGGAGGCTACACCTTC.

This chain links TRBV25-1 with TRBJ2-7; D not certain. V lost 1 base, J lost 4 bases, and 8 bases lay in between. This CDR3 has 13 amino acids. Looked up from germline, CDR1 is MGHDK and CDR2 is SYGVNS. CDR3 loop: CASSESHGYEQYF. The CDR3, as DNA: TGTGCCAGCAGTGAATCCCACGGTTACGAGCAGTACTTC.

V and J are TRBV9 and TRBJ1-6; D remains ambiguous. Germline V lookup: CDR1 SGDLS, CDR2 YYNGEE. The CDR3 is made up of 13 amino acids. Trimming removed 2 bases from V and 10 bases from J, with 10 bases in between. CDR3 region: CASSVAMESPLHF. The CDR3 DNA reads as TGTGCCAGCAGCGTCGCGATGGAATCACCCCTCCACTTT.